This T cell receptor beta chain was recovered during a study of CD8 T cells in ankylosing spondylitis. Study-wide results and limits: A subset of motif variants has previously been described in the synovial fluid and blood of reactive arthritis. Made up of under ten highly homologous variants, a TCR beta motif appeared characteristic of ankylosing spondylitis blood. Within peripheral blood, clones linked to disease were CD8+ and relatively rare. Enrichment of disease-linked clones was reportedly significant in matched ankylosing spondylitis synovial fluid.

Germline assignment: CDR1 DFQATT and CDR2 SNEGSKA (reference sequence). Between the trimmed V and J ends, which lost 4 bases and 7 bases, there was a span of 17 bases. The CDR3 sequence is 14 residues long. In the case of this clonotype: The antigen remains unidentified.

Using quantitative 5'-RACE with molecular barcodes, the authors made TCR beta libraries. MiXCR, run by TCRdb on the 5' RACE reads, gives a single entry per CDR3 protein. The sample carries about 800,000 distinct CDR3 sequences, about 11% recorded once. The J gene is TRBJ2-1, the V gene TRBV20-1, with D perhaps TRBD1 or TRBD2 (6 bases each). The clonotype was recovered from a male donor with ankylosing spondylitis. What was sequenced was blood, either unsorted or a sorted T cell fraction (not recorded which). The CDR3 DNA follows: TGCAGTGCTACCGGGGGCCTTACACCAAATGAGCAGTTCTTC. It is translated as CSATGGLTPNEQFF.